Following are 9 T cell receptor beta chains from one sample sequenced in a study of blood T cells in healthy people across ages. A second PCR of roughly 6 to 12 cycles used a sample-barcoded 5' primer and a J-beta primer mix. Via MiXCR, TCRdb re-called the 5' RACE reads, giving one row per CDR3 protein. This sample has about 670,000 distinct CDR3 sequences, with approximately 40% found just once. Sequenced sample: blood. The receptors originated from an elderly man in good health.

The chain carries TRBV15 and TRBJ2-7, with D tentatively TRBD2 (5 bases). V was pared by 9 bases and J by 1 base, with 22 bases between. This CDR3 spans 16 amino acids. In germline, CDR1 is LNHNV, CDR2 YYDKDF (reference sequence). The CDR3 sequence is CATPRAAKGRSYEQYF. Written as DNA, the CDR3 is TGTGCCACTCCTAGGGCTGCTAAAGGGAGATCCTACGAGCAGTACTTC.

The chain uses TRBV3-1 and TRBJ1-1; TRBD1 might be the D (6 bases). In germline, CDR1 is LGHDT, CDR2 YNNKEL (reference sequence). Deletions cut 4 bases from V and 1 base from J, with 10 bases between. The CDR3 has 14 amino acids. DNA of the CDR3: TGTGCCAGCAGCCGTGGACAGAAGAACACTGAAGCTTTCTTT. Protein product: CASSRGQKNTEAFF.

This chain links TRBV12-3 or TRBV12-4 with TRBJ2-7, with 8 bases lining up with TRBD2. This CDR3 has 15 amino acids. The ends lost 2 bases at V and 5 bases at J; junction bases unmatched: 8. Here the CDR3 DNA reads TGTGCCAGCAGTTTACGGAACGGGGGGGCAGACGAGCAGTACTTC. Translated: CASSLRNGGADEQYF.

This clonotype came up a few times. V and J are TRBV7-2 and TRBJ2-3, with a weak D call TRBD2 (5 bases). Between the trimmed V and J ends, which lost 1 base and 5 bases, there was a span of 10 bases. CDR1 SGHTA and CDR2 FQGNSA come from the germline V gene. This CDR3 region has 14 residues. The CDR3 DNA is TGTGCCAGCAGCTTAGAACGGGGTAGAGATACGCAGTATTTT. It specifies CASSLERGRDTQYF.

This clonotype was detected ten times or more. The rearrangement joins TRBV4-3 to TRBJ2-1, with D perhaps given as TRBD1 or TRBD2 (5 bases each). Deletions cut 0 bases from V and 5 bases from J, with 8 bases between. Germline CDR1 and CDR2: LGHNA and YSLEER. The CDR3 consists of 14 residues. CDR3 sequence (DNA): TGCGCCAGCAGCCAAGACTGGGGGAACAATGAGCAGTTCTTC. It encodes CASSQDWGNNEQFF.

There are a few counts of this clonotype. V usage is TRBV2 and J usage is TRBJ1-1; D possibly corresponds to TRBD1 (5 bases). V was pared by 5 bases and J by 0 bases, with 10 bases between. CDR1 is SNHLY and CDR2 is FYNNEI in the germline V gene. The CDR3 runs 14 residues. CDR3 coding DNA: TGTGCCAGCAGTCTGACAGCTGTGAACACTGAAGCTTTCTTT. As protein: CASSLTAVNTEAFF.

Points on this clonotype: This may be a read error: a much more frequent sequence differs by one nucleotide. The genes are TRBV30 and TRBJ2-1; D is possibly TRBD1 or TRBD2 (5 bases each). CDR1 is GTSNPN and CDR2 is SVGIG in the germline V gene (reference sequence). This CDR3 contains 15 residues. The CDR3 region has the DNA TGTGTCTGGAAAAGTTCCGGGACGGGTAAAAATGAGCAGTTCTTC. Its protein product is CVWKSSGTGKNEQFF.

This clonotype was counted a few times. V and J are TRBV6-5 and TRBJ2-7; possibly TRBD1 for D (5 bases). The CDR3 has 15 residues. Per germline, CDR1 MNHEY and CDR2 SVGAGI. Trimming left V 2 bases short and J 2 bases short, with 13 bases between. CDR3 sequence: CASSYGSDNAYEQYF. DNA of the CDR3: TGTGCCAGCAGTTACGGTTCGGACAACGCCTACGAGCAGTACTTC.

The chain employs TRBV7-2 and TRBJ2-1; D could derive from TRBD1 or TRBD2 (5 bases each). The CDR3 totals 15 residues. V was trimmed by 5 bases and J by 8 bases, leaving 19 bases between them. Germline values: CDR1 SGHTA, CDR2 FQGNSA. This chain's CDR3 is CASSTGTPFHDEQFF. CDR3 coding DNA: TGTGCCAGCAGCACCGGGACCCCTTTTCACGATGAGCAGTTCTTC. The full variable domain, completed using reference TRBV7-2 and TRBJ2-1, is GAGVSQSPSNKVTEKGKDVELRCDPISGHTALYWYRQSLGQGLEFLIYFQGNSAPDKSGLPSDRFSAERTGGSVSTLTIQRTQQEDSAVYLCASSTGTPFHDEQFFGPGTRLTVL.